The 29 T cell receptor beta chains reported below all come from one sample, sequenced in a study of blood T cell repertoires in COVID-19. Assay: immunoSEQ multiplex PCR; the TCRdb copy retains only in-frame clones and omits some. The repertoire holds roughly 180,000 clones, with 82% as singletons. Sequences were obtained from PBMCs or T cells enriched from blood (not recorded which). These receptors came from a man in his sixties who had recovered from COVID-19.

This chain uses TRBV5-5 with TRBJ1-2; 8 nucleotides agree with TRBD1. This CDR3 has 15 residues. Trimming took 0 bases from V and 4 from J; bases not matched to a gene: 5. Germline lookup yields CDR1 SGHKS and CDR2 YYEKEE (reference sequence). CDR3 residues: CASSLGQGSTYGYTF. The CDR3 nucleotides read TGTGCCAGCAGCTTGGGACAGGGGAGTACCTATGGCTACACCTTC.

The V call is TRBV3-1 (or the pseudogene TRBV3-2), the J call TRBJ1-1; TRBD1 aligns across 10 bases. This CDR3 region has 15 residues. Per the germline V gene, CDR1 is LGHDT and CDR2 is YNNKEL (reference sequence). V gave up 1 base and J gave up 3 bases; unmatched junction bases: 2. The CDR3 DNA sequence: TGTGCCAGCAGCCAAGCTGGACAGGGGGACACTGAAGCTTTCTTT. Encoded protein: CASSQAGQGDTEAFF.

V gene TRBV29-1 combines with J gene TRBJ2-1; TRBD2 aligns across 7 bases. The V segment lost 3 bases and the J segment 10 bases; nucleotides outside the gene matches: 12. The CDR3 consists of 14 residues. Germline V gene sequence: CDR1 SQVTM, CDR2 ANQGSEA. The CDR3 DNA follows: TGCAGCGTTGACAAACTTTTAGCGGGCCGAGAGCAGTTCTTC. It yields the protein CSVDKLLAGREQFF.

The gene calls are TRBV4-2 and TRBJ2-1, with D possibly matching TRBD2 (5 bases). V dropped 1 base and J dropped 6 bases, with 7 bases sitting between them. The CDR3 covers 13 residues. Germline CDR1 and CDR2: LGHNA and YNFKEQ. Here the CDR3 DNA reads TGTGCCAGCAGCCAAGCAACTAGCAATGAGCAGTTCTTC. Its translation is CASSQATSNEQFF.

The chain employs TRBV7-3 and TRBJ1-1; D gene ambiguous. V was trimmed by 2 bases and J by 1 base, leaving 5 bases between them. The CDR3 loop spans 13 amino acids. Per the germline V gene, CDR1 is SGHTA and CDR2 is FQGTGA. The CDR3 DNA is TGTGCCAGCAGCTTACGGGGGAACACTGAAGCTTTCTTT. Translated, it gives CASSLRGNTEAFF.

This clone has ten or more counts. The chain combines TRBV6-5 with TRBJ1-5; D remains unclear. CDR1 and CDR2 (germline): MNHEY, SVGAGI. V was pared by 8 bases and J by 4 bases, with 9 bases between. CDR3 length: 12 amino acids. The CDR3 loop is CASSKRNQPQHF. As DNA, the CDR3 is TGTGCCAGCTCAAAGAGGAATCAGCCCCAGCATTTT.

V usage is TRBV2 and J usage is TRBJ2-1; 12 positions match TRBD2. Germline assignment: CDR1 SNHLY and CDR2 FYNNEI. CDR3 length: 14 residues. The V and J ends lost 3 bases and 9 bases, in that order; junction bases with no gene match: 3. This chain's CDR3 is CASSDSSGRVEQFF. DNA for the CDR3: TGTGCCAGCAGTGACTCTAGCGGGAGGGTTGAGCAGTTCTTC.

The chain carries TRBV28 and TRBJ1-5; D is uncertain. Germline CDR1 is MDHEN and CDR2 is SYDVKM. The CDR3 runs to 14 residues. The V and J ends lost 7 bases and 2 bases respectively, with 12 bases between them. CDR3 residues: CASTMGAGNQPQHF. As DNA, the CDR3 is TGTGCCAGCACCATGGGAGCTGGCAATCAGCCCCAGCATTTT.

Only one count was recorded for this clone. This chain uses TRBV19 with TRBJ2-2; possibly TRBD1 for D (5 bases). The V end lost 10 bases, the J end lost 5 bases, and 17 bases lay between the germline ends. Germline loops: CDR1 LNHDA, CDR2 SQIVND (reference sequence). This CDR3 spans 14 amino acids. In DNA, the CDR3 is TGTGCCACCAGAACCACAGGTGGGACCGGGGAGCTGTTTTTT. Its translation: CATRTTGGTGELFF.

This chain uses TRBV2 with TRBJ2-1, with TRBD2 matching over 12 bases. Germline CDR1 and CDR2: SNHLY and FYNNEI. This CDR3 region has 15 residues. J lost 6 bases, V lost 6 bases, and 6 bases had no gene match. The CDR3 coding sequence is TGTGCCAGCAGGGAACGGACTAGCGGGGCCAATGAGCAGTTCTTC. It specifies CASRERTSGANEQFF.

This clone has just a few counts. The chain is built from TRBV2 and TRBJ2-7; tentatively, D is TRBD2 (6 bases). This CDR3 has 14 residues. V gave up 4 bases and J gave up 2 bases, with 12 bases separating them. Per the germline V gene, CDR1 is SNHLY and CDR2 is FYNNEI. DNA of the CDR3: TGTGCCAGCAGTGTGCTTAGCGGAGCCTACGAGCAGTACTTC. Translated, it gives CASSVLSGAYEQYF.

This clone came up once. The chain uses TRBV19 and TRBJ2-4; 11 nucleotides line up with TRBD1. V gave up 5 bases and J gave up 6 bases; unmatched junction bases: 3. This CDR3 contains 14 residues. CDR1 and CDR2 from the germline V gene are LNHDA and SQIVND (reference sequence). The chain's CDR3 is CASSPGTGGNIQYF. CDR3 nucleotides: TGTGCCAGTAGTCCGGGGACAGGGGGAAACATTCAGTACTTC.

The chain couples TRBV11-2 to TRBJ2-7, with 9 positions matching TRBD2. This CDR3 has 14 amino acids. The trim removed 4 bases at V and 7 bases at J, leaving 8 bases unmatched. The germline V gene encodes CDR1 SGHAT and CDR2 FQNNGV. CDR3 DNA: TGTGCCAGCAGCTCGGGACTAGCTCCCCATGAGCAGTACTTC. This sequence encodes CASSSGLAPHEQYF.

The table lists this clone with a few counts. V usage is TRBV7-2 and J usage is TRBJ2-3, with 12 nucleotides matching TRBD2. This CDR3 spans 15 amino acids. V trimming: 5 bases; J trimming: 8 bases; junction bases outside the gene matches: 8. Germline CDR1 reads SGHTA; CDR2 reads FQGNSA. The CDR3 is CASSLQLAGGGTQYF. The CDR3 bases are TGTGCCAGCAGCCTCCAACTAGCGGGAGGAGGTACGCAGTATTTT. The entire variable domain, with the rest obtained from reference TRBV7-2 and TRBJ2-3, is as follows: GAGVSQSPSNKVTEKGKDVELRCDPISGHTALYWYRQSLGQGLEFLIYFQGNSAPDKSGLPSDRFSAERTGGSVSTLTIQRTQQEDSAVYLCASSLQLAGGGTQYFGPGTRLTVL.

The J gene is TRBJ1-3, the V gene TRBV18, with 8 bases aligning to TRBD1. The trim removed 4 bases at V and 2 bases at J, leaving 10 bases unmatched. The CDR3 is 17 residues long. Germline values: CDR1 KGHSH, CDR2 LQKENI. The CDR3 DNA is TGTGCCAGCTCACGATACACGGACAGGGATACTGGAAACACCATATATTTT. As protein: CASSRYTDRDTGNTIYF.

The chain uses TRBV27 and TRBJ1-2; D ambiguous. The CDR3 runs to 13 residues. Germline CDR1 and CDR2: MNHEY and SMNVEV (reference sequence). V lost 8 bases, J lost 6 bases, and 16 bases lay in between. The chain's CDR3 is CASARYGANGYTF. The DNA of the CDR3 is TGTGCCAGCGCCCGGTATGGTGCGAATGGCTACACCTTC.

In the case of this clone: Other DNA sequences in this sample translate to the same CDR3. The chain carries TRBV30 and TRBJ1-5; TRBD1 matches 7 bases. The V gene end was trimmed by 5 bases and the J gene end by 4 bases; junction bases not matched to a gene: 2. Germline lookup yields CDR1 GTSNPN and CDR2 SVGIG (reference sequence). The CDR3 covers 12 residues. The CDR3 DNA follows: TGTGCCTGGGACAGGGATAATCAGCCCCAGCATTTT. It codes for CAWDRDNQPQHF.

The chain is built from TRBV24-1 and TRBJ2-1; D perhaps matches TRBD2 (5 bases). This CDR3 is 15 amino acids long. Germline loops: CDR1 KGHDR, CDR2 SFDVKD. Trimming cost V 6 bases and J 5 bases, with 16 bases left between them. In nucleotides, the CDR3 is TGTGCCACCAGTCGTCTAGCCGGGCTTGACAATGAGCAGTTCTTC. It specifies CATSRLAGLDNEQFF.

J is TRBJ1-6 and V is TRBV19; TRBD1 aligns across 7 bases. The CDR3 extends over 16 amino acids. Trimming removed 3 bases from V and 7 bases from J; junction bases left unmatched: 9. In germline, CDR1 is LNHDA, CDR2 SQIVND (reference sequence). The CDR3 loop is CASSIGIDRANSPLHF. The CDR3 DNA reads TGTGCCAGTAGTATTGGAATCGACAGGGCGAATTCACCCCTCCACTTT.

The chain recombines TRBV28 with TRBJ1-4; D is possibly TRBD1 (6 bases). The CDR3 runs 14 residues. Trimming stripped 6 bases from V and 8 bases from J, with 16 bases between. Per the germline V gene, CDR1 is MDHEN and CDR2 is SYDVKM. The CDR3 region has the DNA TGTGCCAGCAGGGGTCACAGGGTGGAGGAAAAACTGTTTTTT. Translated, it gives CASRGHRVEEKLFF.

The chain employs TRBV30 and TRBJ2-3; D is perhaps TRBD1 (5 bases). The CDR3 runs 15 residues. V shed 0 bases and J shed 5 bases, with 15 bases lying between them. Germline V CDR1 and CDR2: GTSNPN, SVGIG (reference sequence). CDR3 in amino acids: CAWSVFFRAEDTQYF. The CDR3 DNA reads as TGTGCCTGGAGTGTATTCTTCAGGGCCGAAGATACGCAGTATTTT. The entire variable domain, with the rest obtained from reference TRBV30 and TRBJ2-3, is as follows: SQTIHQWPATLVQPVGSPLSLECTVEGTSNPNLYWYRQAAGRGLQLLFYSVGIGQISSEVPQNLSASRPQDRQFILSSKKLLLSDSGFYLCAWSVFFRAEDTQYFGPGTRLTVL.

This clone was detected ten times or more. The rearrangement uses TRBV5-5 and TRBJ1-2; D remains unclear. Trimming took 4 bases from V and 2 from J, leaving 9 bases between them. The CDR3 totals 13 residues. Germline CDR1 reads SGHKS; CDR2 reads YYEKEE (reference sequence). The CDR3 is CASSRMRNYGYTF. The CDR3 DNA is TGTGCCAGCAGCCGCATGAGGAACTATGGCTACACCTTC.

The chain is built from TRBV23-1 and TRBJ1-1; 7 nucleotides agree with TRBD1. TRBV23-1 is marked as an open reading frame, function uncertain. CDR3 size: 17 residues. Trimming cost V 0 bases and J 4 bases; bases outside gene matches: 11. The CDR3 sequence: CASSQSGTRQGTTEAFF. The CDR3, as DNA: TGCGCCAGCAGTCAATCCGGGACAAGACAGGGAACCACTGAAGCTTTCTTT.

V is TRBV5-4 and J is TRBJ1-2; TRBD1 matches 10 bases. There are 15 residues in the CDR3. The germline V gene has CDR1 SGHNT and CDR2 YYREEE (reference sequence). The trim removed 2 bases at V and 7 bases at J, leaving 8 bases unmatched. The CDR3 bases are TGTGCCAGCAGCTTACCCCGAGGGACAGGGGTTGGCTACACCTTC. Translation: CASSLPRGTGVGYTF.

The chain has TRBV7-2 and TRBJ1-2; 10 bases fit TRBD1. V lost 1 base, J lost 4 bases, and 6 bases stayed unmatched. Germline assignment: CDR1 SGHTA and CDR2 FQGNSA. This CDR3 is built from 16 residues. CDR3 DNA: TGTGCCAGCAGCTTAGAGGGGACAGGGGCCGCCTATGGCTACACCTTC. Its translation is CASSLEGTGAAYGYTF.

The chain is built from TRBV27 and TRBJ1-5; D remains ambiguous. The V end was cut by 5 bases, the J end by 0 bases, with 8 bases between. This CDR3 is 14 amino acids long. Germline V gene lookup returns CDR1 MNHEY and CDR2 SMNVEV (reference sequence). The CDR3 DNA sequence: TGTGCCAGCAGTCAACAGTATAGCAATCAGCCCCAGCATTTT. This codes for CASSQQYSNQPQHF.

The chain joins TRBV6-5 to TRBJ1-6, with D possibly being TRBD1 (5 bases). V dropped 7 bases and J dropped 18 bases, with 22 bases sitting between them. The CDR3 consists of 13 residues. Germline loops: CDR1 MNHEY, CDR2 SVGAGI. The CDR3 region is CASIAMRRDVPHF. For the CDR3, the DNA is TGTGCCAGCATTGCCATGAGGAGGGACGTTCCCCACTTT.

The count of this clone is one. The chain joins TRBV7-2 to TRBJ2-3; D is possibly TRBD1 (6 bases). V shed 0 bases and J shed 13 bases, with 11 bases lying between them. The CDR3 totals 12 residues. The germline CDR1 and CDR2 sequences are SGHTA and FQGNSA. The CDR3 bases are TGTGCCAGCAGCTTAGCCGGACAGCCAAAGTATTTT. It is translated as CASSLAGQPKYF.

The chain carries TRBV6-5 and TRBJ1-1; 12 nucleotides line up with TRBD1. Germline V lookup: CDR1 MNHEY, CDR2 SVGAGI. The CDR3 contains 16 residues. Losses at the gene ends were 4 bases for V and 3 bases for J; bases not matched to a gene: 6. CDR3 nucleotide sequence: TGTGCCAGCAGTTCCGGGACAGGGGGCGAGGACACTGAAGCTTTCTTT. It is translated as CASSSGTGGEDTEAFF.